This T cell receptor (beta chain) was profiled in a study of T cell changes during pregnancy in multiple sclerosis. The protocol was immunoSEQ multiplex PCR, while the TCRdb copy is restricted to in-frame clones and leaves out a portion. The sample records about 38,000 clones, about 91% being singletons. CDR1 and CDR2 from the germline V gene are SGDLS and YYNGEE. This CDR3 comprises 14 residues. V lost 5 bases to trimming and J lost 3 bases; unmatched junction nucleotides: 5. The J gene is TRBJ1-1, the V gene TRBV9, with TRBD1 matching over 9 bases. This sequence originates from a female donor with multiple sclerosis, enrolled in a pregnancy study. Source: CD8+ T cells from peripheral blood mononuclear cells, taken after pregnancy. The CDR3 spells CASSKTGGDTEAFF. The CDR3, as DNA: TGTGCCAGCAGTAAGACAGGGGGGGACACTGAAGCTTTCTTT.